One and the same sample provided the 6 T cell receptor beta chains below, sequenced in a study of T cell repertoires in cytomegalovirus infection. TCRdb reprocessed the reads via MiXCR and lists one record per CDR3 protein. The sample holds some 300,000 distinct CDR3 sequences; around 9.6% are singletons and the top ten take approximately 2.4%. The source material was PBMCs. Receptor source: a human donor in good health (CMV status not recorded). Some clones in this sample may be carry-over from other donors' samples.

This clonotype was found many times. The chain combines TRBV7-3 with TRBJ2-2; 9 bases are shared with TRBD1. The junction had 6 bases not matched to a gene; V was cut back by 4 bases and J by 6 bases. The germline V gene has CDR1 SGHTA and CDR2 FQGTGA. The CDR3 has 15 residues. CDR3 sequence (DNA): TGTGCCAGCAGCTCTCCCGGGACAGGGCCCGGGGAGCTGTTTTTT. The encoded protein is CASSSPGTGPGELFF.

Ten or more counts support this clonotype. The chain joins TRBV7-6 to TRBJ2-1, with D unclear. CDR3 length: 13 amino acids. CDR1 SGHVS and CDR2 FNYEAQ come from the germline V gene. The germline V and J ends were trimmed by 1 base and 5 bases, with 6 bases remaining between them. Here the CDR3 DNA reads TGTGCCAGCAGCTTAGTCCCGAACAATGAGCAGTTCTTC. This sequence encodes CASSLVPNNEQFF. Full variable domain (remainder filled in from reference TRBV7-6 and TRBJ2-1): GAGVSQSPRYKVTKRGQDVALRCDPISGHVSLYWYRQALGQGPEFLTYFNYEAQQDKSGLPNDRFSAERPEGSISTLTIQRTEQRDSAMYRCASSLVPNNEQFFGPGTRLTVL.

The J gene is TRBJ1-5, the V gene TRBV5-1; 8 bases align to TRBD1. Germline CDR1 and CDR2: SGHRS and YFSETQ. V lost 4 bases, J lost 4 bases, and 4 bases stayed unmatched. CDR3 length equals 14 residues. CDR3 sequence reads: CASSATGENQPQHF. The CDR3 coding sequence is TGCGCCAGCAGCGCGACAGGGGAGAATCAGCCCCAGCATTTT.

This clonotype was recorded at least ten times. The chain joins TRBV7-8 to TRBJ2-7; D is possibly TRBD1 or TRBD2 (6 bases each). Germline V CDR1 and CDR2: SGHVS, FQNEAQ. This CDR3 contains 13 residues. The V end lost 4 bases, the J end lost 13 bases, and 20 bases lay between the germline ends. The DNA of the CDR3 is TGTGCCAGCAGCTCCGAGGGGGGTCTCCCCATCTACGTC. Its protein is CASSSEGGLPIYV.

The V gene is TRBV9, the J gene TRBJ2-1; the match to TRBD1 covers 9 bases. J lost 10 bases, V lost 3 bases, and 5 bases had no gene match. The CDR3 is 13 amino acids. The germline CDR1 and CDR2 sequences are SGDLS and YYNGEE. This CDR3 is CASSEGQGREQFF. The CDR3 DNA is TGTGCCAGCAGCGAGGGACAGGGAAGGGAGCAGTTCTTC.

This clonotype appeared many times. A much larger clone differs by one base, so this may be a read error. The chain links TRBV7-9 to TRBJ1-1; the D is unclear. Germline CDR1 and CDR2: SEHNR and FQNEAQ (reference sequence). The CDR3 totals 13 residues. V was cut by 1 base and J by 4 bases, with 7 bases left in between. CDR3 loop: CASSLGQTTEAFF. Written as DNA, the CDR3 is TGTGCCAGCAGCTTAGGGCAGACCACTGAAGCTTTCTTT.